This TCR beta chain was sequenced for a study of T-cell reconstitution after alpha-beta-depleted transplantation in children. The CDR3 length is 13 residues. The germline CDR1 and CDR2 sequences are DFQATT and SNEGSKA (reference sequence). Trimming shortened V by 4 bases and J by 5 bases, and 14 bases separated the two germline ends. Preparation of the TCRbeta library was carried out with unique molecular identifiers. TCRdb fed the PCR reads into MiXCR, producing one record per CDR3 protein. The repertoire holds hundreds of thousands of distinct CDR3 sequences, with about an eighth as singletons. This TCR was sampled from a girl aged 2 to 9 with congenital amegakaryocytic thrombocytopenia, due to receive a stem cell transplant. The specimen was PBMCs, collected before TCRalphabeta/CD19-depleted stem cell transplant. The V and J genes are TRBV20-1 and TRBJ1-2; D is undetermined. CDR3 loop: CSATYTNLYGYTF. CDR3 coding DNA: TGCAGTGCTACCTACACCAACTTATATGGCTACACCTTC.